This T cell receptor (beta chain) was sequenced in a study of beta chain features in type 1 diabetes. Study-wide points: Moderately but significantly shorter TCRB CDR3s were found in Type 1 diabetes patients in all four CD4+ subsets. Patients with type 1 diabetes showed fewer VDJ junction insertions and more deletions.

The entirety of the isolated RNA underwent reverse transcription, so expressed TCRB transcripts were sequenced. The repertoire was sequenced with immunoSEQ multiplex PCR; TCRdb's copy has only in-frame clones and lacks some. The table shows about 160,000 clones, with under 13% occurring only once. Germline V gives CDR1 LNHDA, CDR2 SQIVND (reference sequence). V lost 6 bases to trimming and J lost 1 base, with 12 bases between them. The CDR3 consists of 14 residues. To note about this clone: As yet, its antigen is unknown.

What was sequenced was central memory CD4+ T cells from blood. This sequence originates from a man younger than 40 with type 1 diabetes. The chain uses TRBV19 and TRBJ1-1; weak D call: TRBD1 (6 bases). The CDR3 spells CASRIDRPNTEAFF. The CDR3 coding sequence is TGTGCCAGTAGGATCGACAGGCCGAACACTGAAGCTTTCTTT. Supplemented by reference TRBV19 and TRBJ1-1, the full variable domain reads DGGITQSPKYLFRKEGQNVTLSCEQNLNHDAMYWYRQDPGQGLRLIYYSQIVNDFQKGDIAEGYSVSREKKESFPLTVTSAQKNPTAFYLCASRIDRPNTEAFFGQGTRLTVV.